Reported below is one T cell receptor (beta chain). The CDR3 loop spans 18 amino acids. CDR1 is SNHLY, CDR2 FYNNEI, per germline. The junction had 13 bases not matched to a gene; V was cut back by 4 bases and J by 0 bases. Measured with immunoSEQ multiplex PCR; TCRdb has only the in-frame clones, and not every one. Seen here are 550,000 to 800,000 clones, 80% to 90% observed once, and the top ten hold roughly 0.01%. The sample belongs to a study of shared T cell receptors in the human thymus. This same sample was also part of a study on human thymus T cells.

The J gene is TRBJ1-2, the V gene TRBV2, with 8 positions matching TRBD1. This receptor was obtained from a girl younger than two with a congenital heart defect. Sample: thymocytes. The CDR3 reads CASSGFPGQVLANYGYTF. DNA of the CDR3: TGTGCCAGCAGTGGCTTCCCGGGACAGGTACTAGCTAACTATGGCTACACCTTC. Using reference TRBV2 and TRBJ1-2 for the parts outside the CDR3, the full variable domain is EPEVTQTPSHQVTQMGQEVILRCVPISNHLYFYWYRQILGQKVEFLVSFYNNEISEKSEIFDDQFSVERPDGSNFTLKIRSTKLEDSAMYFCASSGFPGQVLANYGYTFGSGTRLTVV.